These 13 T cell receptor beta chains came from one sample sequenced in a study of blood T cell repertoires in COVID-19. Measured with immunoSEQ multiplex PCR; TCRdb has only the in-frame clones, and not every one. This repertoire shows more than 300,000 clones, roughly 80% found once; its top ten account for approximately 5%. The specimen sequenced was PBMCs or T cells enriched from blood (not recorded which). The source of these receptors is a woman aged 50 to 60 who had recovered from COVID-19.

The V and J genes are TRBV7-7 and TRBJ2-2; TRBD2 might be the D (5 bases). V shed 4 bases and J shed 4 bases, with 13 bases lying between them. The CDR3 has 15 amino acids. Germline CDR1 and CDR2: SSHAT and FNYEAQ (reference sequence). The CDR3 here is CASSSKTDFTGELFF. The CDR3 bases are TGTGCCAGCAGCTCAAAGACGGACTTCACCGGGGAGCTGTTTTTT.

The rearrangement uses TRBV2 and TRBJ1-2, with D perhaps matching TRBD1 (5 bases). CDR3 length: 14 residues. The V gene lost 8 bases and the J gene lost 5 bases, with 18 bases spanning the gap. The germline V gene encodes CDR1 SNHLY and CDR2 FYNNEI. The CDR3 loop is CASGGGTRWYGYTF. CDR3 in DNA: TGTGCCAGCGGTGGAGGGACTCGTTGGTATGGCTACACCTTC.

The J gene is TRBJ2-3, the V gene TRBV27; 7 bases are shared with TRBD1. The CDR3 is 13 residues long. Germline V CDR1 and CDR2: MNHEY, SMNVEV (reference sequence). J was trimmed by 6 bases and V by 3 bases; bases with no gene match: 3. The DNA of the CDR3 is TGTGCCAGCAGTTTTACGACAGGGGATACGCAGTATTTT. Residues: CASSFTTGDTQYF.

In its sample, this clone was seen a few times. The CDR3 reads CASSLSAISGANEQFF. Here the CDR3 DNA reads TGCGCCAGCAGCTTGTCGGCGATTAGCGGGGCGAATGAGCAGTTCTTC. This chain uses TRBV5-1 with TRBJ2-1; 8 positions match TRBD2. This CDR3 is 16 amino acids long. CDR1 is SGHRS and CDR2 is YFSETQ in the germline V gene. J gave up 7 bases and V 1 base, and 10 bases lay outside the gene matches.

The genes are TRBV5-1 and TRBJ1-1; perhaps TRBD1 as D (6 bases). Germline V gives CDR1 SGHRS, CDR2 YFSETQ. V gave up 4 bases and J gave up 6 bases, with 10 bases separating them. CDR3 size: 12 residues. The CDR3 DNA is TGCGCCAGCAGCCTACAGGGACCTGAAGCTTTCTTT. Translating it yields CASSLQGPEAFF.

The chain couples TRBV7-3 to TRBJ2-1; 8 bases align to TRBD2. The CDR3 is 18 amino acids. Per the germline V gene, CDR1 is SGHTA and CDR2 is FQGTGA. The trim removed 2 bases at V and 6 bases at J, leaving 15 bases unmatched. CDR3 residues: CASSLFPRTSSSGNEQFF. CDR3 DNA sequence: TGTGCCAGCAGCTTATTCCCTAGGACTAGCTCCAGCGGCAATGAGCAGTTCTTC. Filled out from reference TRBV7-3 and TRBJ2-1, the complete variable domain reads GAGVSQTPSNKVTEKGKYVELRCDPISGHTALYWYRQSLGQGPEFLIYFQGTGAADDSGLPNDRFFAVRPEGSVSTLKIQRTERGDSAVYLCASSLFPRTSSSGNEQFFGPGTRLTVL.

This clone was observed a few times. The chain links TRBV7-6 to TRBJ2-5, with D possibly matching TRBD1 (6 bases). Germline-derived CDR1 and CDR2 are SGHVS and FNYEAQ. This CDR3 spans 15 amino acids. V was trimmed by 1 base and J by 3 bases, leaving 12 bases between them. The chain's CDR3 is CASSLEQGFEETQYF. CDR3 coding DNA: TGTGCCAGCAGCTTAGAACAGGGTTTTGAAGAGACCCAGTACTTC.

DNA of the CDR3: TGTGCCAGCAGCTTGGGAGGGCCTGGTCCCGGGGAGCTGTTTTTT. Protein sequence: CASSLGGPGPGELFF. This chain joins TRBV5-5 and TRBJ2-2; tentatively, D is TRBD2 (5 bases). V lost 0 bases to trimming and J lost 6 bases, with 12 bases between them. The germline gives CDR1 SGHKS, CDR2 YYEKEE (reference sequence). This CDR3 is built from 15 residues.

The chain carries TRBV18 and TRBJ1-1; 11 bases agree with TRBD1. CDR1 and CDR2 (germline): KGHSH, LQKENI. CDR3 length: 17 amino acids. Losses at the gene ends were 1 base for V and 5 bases for J; bases not matched to a gene: 9. The CDR3 sequence: CASSPRGQGERRTEAFF. The CDR3 nucleotides read TGTGCCAGCTCACCACGGGGACAGGGGGAACGGCGGACTGAAGCTTTCTTT.

J is TRBJ1-3 and V is TRBV30; 7 bases match TRBD1. The junction had 1 base not matched to a gene; V was cut back by 2 bases and J by 0 bases. This CDR3 spans 14 amino acids. Germline V gives CDR1 GTSNPN, CDR2 SVGIG (reference sequence). CDR3 in DNA: TGTGCCTGGAGTACAGGGGCCTCTGGAAACACCATATATTTT. Translated, it gives CAWSTGASGNTIYF. Full variable domain (rest looked up from reference TRBV30 and TRBJ1-3): SQTIHQWPATLVQPVGSPLSLECTVEGTSNPNLYWYRQAAGRGLQLLFYSVGIGQISSEVPQNLSASRPQDRQFILSSKKLLLSDSGFYLCAWSTGASGNTIYFGEGSWLTVV.

The chain links TRBV28 to TRBJ1-4; 11 positions match TRBD1. CDR3 length: 14 residues. Germline assignment: CDR1 MDHEN and CDR2 SYDVKM. The V and J ends lost 2 bases and 10 bases, in that order; junction bases with no gene match: 3. CDR3 region: CASSLGQGAGKLFF. Here the CDR3 DNA reads TGTGCCAGCAGTTTAGGACAGGGGGCGGGAAAACTGTTTTTT.

This sequence joins TRBV3-1 (or the pseudogene TRBV3-2) and TRBJ2-1; D is perhaps TRBD2 (5 bases). This CDR3 is built from 15 residues. The V and J ends lost 4 bases and 7 bases respectively, with 17 bases between them. Germline CDR1 LGHDT, CDR2 YNNKEL (reference sequence). CDR3 nucleotide sequence: TGTGCCAGCAGCCCACTAGATCGTCGGGATAATGAGCAGTTCTTC. It yields the protein CASSPLDRRDNEQFF.

The chain recombines TRBV2 with TRBJ1-2, with no clear D. The CDR3 extends over 13 amino acids. Trimming took off 2 bases at V and 1 base at J, with 5 bases between the two ends. Germline loops: CDR1 SNHLY, CDR2 FYNNEI. CDR3: CASSEQINYGYTF. The CDR3 DNA sequence: TGTGCCAGCAGTGAACAGATTAACTATGGCTACACCTTC. The full variable domain, completed using reference TRBV2 and TRBJ1-2, is EPEVTQTPSHQVTQMGQEVILRCVPISNHLYFYWYRQILGQKVEFLVSFYNNEISEKSEIFDDQFSVERPDGSNFTLKIRSTKLEDSAMYFCASSEQINYGYTFGSGTRLTVV.